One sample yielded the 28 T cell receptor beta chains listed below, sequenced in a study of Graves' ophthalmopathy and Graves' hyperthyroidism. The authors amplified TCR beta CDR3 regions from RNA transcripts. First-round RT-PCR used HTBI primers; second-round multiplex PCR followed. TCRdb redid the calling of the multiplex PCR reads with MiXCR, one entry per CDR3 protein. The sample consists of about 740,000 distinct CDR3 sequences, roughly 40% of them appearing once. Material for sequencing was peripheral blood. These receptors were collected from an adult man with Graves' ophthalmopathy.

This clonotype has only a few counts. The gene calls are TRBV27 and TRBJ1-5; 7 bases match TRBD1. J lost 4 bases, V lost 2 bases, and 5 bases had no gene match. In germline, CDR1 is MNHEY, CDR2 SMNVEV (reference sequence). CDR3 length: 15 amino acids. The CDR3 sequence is CASSLTGALNQPQHF. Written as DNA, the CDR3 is TGTGCCAGCAGTTTAACAGGGGCCCTAAATCAGCCCCAGCATTTT.

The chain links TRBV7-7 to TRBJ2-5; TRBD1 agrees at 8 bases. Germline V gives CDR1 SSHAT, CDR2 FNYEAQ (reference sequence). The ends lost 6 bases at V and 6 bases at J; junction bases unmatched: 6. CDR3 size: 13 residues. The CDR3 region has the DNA TGTGCCAGCAGTTCGGACAGGGAGAAGACCCAGTACTTC. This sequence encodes CASSSDREKTQYF.

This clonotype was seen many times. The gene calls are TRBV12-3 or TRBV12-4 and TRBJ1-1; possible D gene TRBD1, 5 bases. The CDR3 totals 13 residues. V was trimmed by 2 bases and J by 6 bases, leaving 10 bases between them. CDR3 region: CASSLYQGAEAFF. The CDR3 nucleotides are TGTGCCAGCAGTTTATATCAGGGCGCTGAAGCTTTCTTT.

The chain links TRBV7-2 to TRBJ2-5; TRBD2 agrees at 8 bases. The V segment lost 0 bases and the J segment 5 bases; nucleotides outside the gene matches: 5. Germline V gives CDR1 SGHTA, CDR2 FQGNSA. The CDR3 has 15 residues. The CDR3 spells CASSLARGARETQYF. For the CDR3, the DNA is TGTGCCAGCAGCTTAGCGCGGGGGGCCAGGGAGACCCAGTACTTC.

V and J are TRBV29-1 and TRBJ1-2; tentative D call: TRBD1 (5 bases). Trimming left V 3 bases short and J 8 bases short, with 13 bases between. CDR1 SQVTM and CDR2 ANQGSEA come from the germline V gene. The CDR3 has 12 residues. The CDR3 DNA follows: TGCAGCGTTGAGGTGGAGCAGGGAGGCTACACCTTC. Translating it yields CSVEVEQGGYTF.

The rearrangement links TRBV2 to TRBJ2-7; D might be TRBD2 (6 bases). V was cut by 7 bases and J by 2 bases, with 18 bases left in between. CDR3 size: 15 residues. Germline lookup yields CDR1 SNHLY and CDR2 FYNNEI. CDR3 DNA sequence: TGTGCCAGCACCGAGCCGGGACTTGGGGCCTACGAGCAGTACTTC. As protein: CASTEPGLGAYEQYF.

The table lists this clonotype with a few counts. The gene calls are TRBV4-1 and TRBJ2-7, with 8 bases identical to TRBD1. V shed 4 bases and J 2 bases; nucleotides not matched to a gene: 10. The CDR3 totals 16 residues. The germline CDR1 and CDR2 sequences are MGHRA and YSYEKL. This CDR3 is CASSPIQTGATYEQYF. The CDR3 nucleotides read TGCGCCAGCAGCCCGATTCAGACAGGGGCGACCTACGAGCAGTACTTC.

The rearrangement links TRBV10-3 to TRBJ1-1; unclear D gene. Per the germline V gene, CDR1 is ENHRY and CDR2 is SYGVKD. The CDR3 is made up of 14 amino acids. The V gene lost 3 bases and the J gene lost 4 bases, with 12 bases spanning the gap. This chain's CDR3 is CAISDVKGGTEAFF. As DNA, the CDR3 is TGTGCCATCAGTGATGTAAAGGGAGGCACTGAAGCTTTCTTT.

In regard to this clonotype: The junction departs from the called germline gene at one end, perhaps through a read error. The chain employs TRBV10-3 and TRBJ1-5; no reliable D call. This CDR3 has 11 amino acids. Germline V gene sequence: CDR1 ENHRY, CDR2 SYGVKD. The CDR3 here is CASSSIQPQHF. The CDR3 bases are TGTGCCAGCAGTTCAATTCAGCCCCAGCATTTT.

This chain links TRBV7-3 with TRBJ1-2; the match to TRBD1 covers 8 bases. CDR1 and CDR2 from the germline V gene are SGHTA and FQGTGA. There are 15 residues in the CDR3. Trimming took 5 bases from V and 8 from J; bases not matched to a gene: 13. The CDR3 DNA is TGTGCCAGCAGCCCCTGGGACAGGCCAAACGGGGGCTACACCTTC. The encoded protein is CASSPWDRPNGGYTF.

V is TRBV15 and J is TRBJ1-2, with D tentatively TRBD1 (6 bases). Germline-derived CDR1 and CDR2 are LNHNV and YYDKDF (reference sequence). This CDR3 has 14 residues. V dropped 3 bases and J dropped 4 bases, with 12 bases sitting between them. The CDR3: CATSSLGQFYGYTF. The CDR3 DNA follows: TGTGCCACCAGCAGCCTAGGACAGTTCTATGGCTACACCTTC.

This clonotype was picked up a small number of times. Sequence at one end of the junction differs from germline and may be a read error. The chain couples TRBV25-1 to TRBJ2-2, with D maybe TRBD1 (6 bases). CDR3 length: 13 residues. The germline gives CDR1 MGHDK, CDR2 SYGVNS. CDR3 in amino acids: CASSLPGAGELFF. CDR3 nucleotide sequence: TGCGCCAGCAGTTTGCCAGGGGCCGGGGAGCTGTTTTTT.

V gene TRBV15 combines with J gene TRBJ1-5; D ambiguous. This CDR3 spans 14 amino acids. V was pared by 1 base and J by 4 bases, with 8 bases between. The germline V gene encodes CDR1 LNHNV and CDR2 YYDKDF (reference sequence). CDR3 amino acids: CATSRVPMNQPQHF. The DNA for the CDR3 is TGTGCCACCAGCAGAGTCCCAATGAATCAGCCCCAGCATTTT.

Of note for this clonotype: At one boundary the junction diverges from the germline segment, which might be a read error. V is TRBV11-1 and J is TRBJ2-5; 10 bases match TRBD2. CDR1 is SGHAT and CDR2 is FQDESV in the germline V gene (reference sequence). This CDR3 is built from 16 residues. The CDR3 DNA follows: TGTGCCGGCAGCTTCATCGGACTAGCGGATGAAGAGACCCAGTACTTC. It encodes CAGSFIGLADEETQYF. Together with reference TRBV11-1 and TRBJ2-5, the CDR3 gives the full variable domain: EAEVAQSPRYKITEKSQAVAFWCDPISGHATLYWYRQILGQGPELLVQFQDESVVDDSQLPKDRFSAERLKGVDSTLKIQPAELGDSAMYLCAGSFIGLADEETQYFGPGTRLLVL.

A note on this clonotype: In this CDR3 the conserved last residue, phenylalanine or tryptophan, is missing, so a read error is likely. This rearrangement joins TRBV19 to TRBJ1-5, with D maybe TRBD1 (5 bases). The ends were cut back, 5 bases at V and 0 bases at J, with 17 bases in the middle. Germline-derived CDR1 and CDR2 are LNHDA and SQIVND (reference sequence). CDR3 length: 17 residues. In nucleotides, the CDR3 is TGTGCCAGTAGTCCTGACCCACCGACAGATAGCAATCAGCCCCAGCATTTG. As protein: CASSPDPPTDSNQPQHL.

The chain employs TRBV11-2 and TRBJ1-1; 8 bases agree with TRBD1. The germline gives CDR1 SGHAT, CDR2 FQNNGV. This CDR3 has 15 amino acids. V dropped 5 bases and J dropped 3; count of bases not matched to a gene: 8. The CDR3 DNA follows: TGTGCCAGCAGCCGAACAGGGGGTTCGGACACTGAAGCTTTCTTT. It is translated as CASSRTGGSDTEAFF.

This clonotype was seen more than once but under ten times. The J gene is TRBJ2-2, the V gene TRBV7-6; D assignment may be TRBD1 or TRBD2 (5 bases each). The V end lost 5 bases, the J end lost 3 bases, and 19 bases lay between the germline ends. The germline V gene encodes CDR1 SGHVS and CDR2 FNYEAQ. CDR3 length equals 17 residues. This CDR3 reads CASSPLLRGADTGELFF. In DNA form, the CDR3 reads TGTGCCAGCAGCCCCCTCCTGAGGGGCGCGGACACCGGGGAGCTGTTTTTT.

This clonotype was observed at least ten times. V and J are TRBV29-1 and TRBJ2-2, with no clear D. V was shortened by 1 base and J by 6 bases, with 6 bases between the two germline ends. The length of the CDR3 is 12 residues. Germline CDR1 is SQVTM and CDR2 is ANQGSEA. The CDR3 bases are TGCAGCGTTGAAGGCAGGTCCGGGGAGCTGTTTTTT. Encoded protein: CSVEGRSGELFF.

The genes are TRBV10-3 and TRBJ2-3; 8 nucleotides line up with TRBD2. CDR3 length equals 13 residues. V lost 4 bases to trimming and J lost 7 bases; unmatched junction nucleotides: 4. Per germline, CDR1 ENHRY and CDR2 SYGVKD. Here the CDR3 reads CAISVGGGHTQYF. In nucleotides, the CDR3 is TGTGCCATCAGTGTCGGGGGGGGACATACGCAGTATTTT.

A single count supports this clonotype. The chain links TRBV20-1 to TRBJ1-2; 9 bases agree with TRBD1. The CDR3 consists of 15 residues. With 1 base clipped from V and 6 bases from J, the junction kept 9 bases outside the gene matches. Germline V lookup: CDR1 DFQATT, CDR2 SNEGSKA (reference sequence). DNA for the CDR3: TGCAGTGCTAGAGGGGACAGGGTGTATCTGGATGGCTACACCTTC. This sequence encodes CSARGDRVYLDGYTF.

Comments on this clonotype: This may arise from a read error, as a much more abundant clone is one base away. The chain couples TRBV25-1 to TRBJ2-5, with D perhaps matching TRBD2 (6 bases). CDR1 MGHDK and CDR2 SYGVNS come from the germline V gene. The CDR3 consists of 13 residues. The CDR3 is CANSELGGVPQYF. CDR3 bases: TGTGCCAACAGTGAATTGGGCGGGGTCCCCCAGTACTTC.

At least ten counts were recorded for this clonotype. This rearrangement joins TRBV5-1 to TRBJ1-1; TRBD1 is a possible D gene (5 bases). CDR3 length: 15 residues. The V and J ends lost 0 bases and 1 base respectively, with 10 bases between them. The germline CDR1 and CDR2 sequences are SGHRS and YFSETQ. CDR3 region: CASSLDWGRNTEAFF. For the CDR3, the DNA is TGCGCCAGCAGCTTGGATTGGGGGAGGAACACTGAAGCTTTCTTT.

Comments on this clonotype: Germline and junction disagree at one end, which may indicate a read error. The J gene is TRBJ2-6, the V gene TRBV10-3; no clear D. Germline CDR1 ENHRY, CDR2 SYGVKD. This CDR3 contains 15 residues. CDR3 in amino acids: CTISESTPSANVLTF. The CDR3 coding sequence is TGTACCATCAGTGAGTCAACGCCTTCGGCCAACGTCCTGACTTTC.

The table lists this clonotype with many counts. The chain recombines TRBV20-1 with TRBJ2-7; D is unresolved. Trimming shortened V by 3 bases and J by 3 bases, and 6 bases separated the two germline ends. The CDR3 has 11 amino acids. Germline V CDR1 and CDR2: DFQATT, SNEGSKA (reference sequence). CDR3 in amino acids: CSASPGYEQYF. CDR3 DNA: TGCAGTGCTAGTCCTGGCTACGAGCAGTACTTC.

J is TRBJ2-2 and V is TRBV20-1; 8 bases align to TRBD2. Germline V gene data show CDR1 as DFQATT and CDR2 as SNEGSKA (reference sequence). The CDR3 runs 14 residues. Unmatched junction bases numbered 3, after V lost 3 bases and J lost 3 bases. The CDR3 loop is CSASRGGDTGELFF. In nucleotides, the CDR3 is TGCAGTGCTAGTCGGGGGGGGGACACCGGGGAGCTGTTTTTT.

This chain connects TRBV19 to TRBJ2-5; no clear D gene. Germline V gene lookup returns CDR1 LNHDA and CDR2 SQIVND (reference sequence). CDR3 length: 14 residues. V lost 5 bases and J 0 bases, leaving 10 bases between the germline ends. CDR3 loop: CASSVRAYQETQYF. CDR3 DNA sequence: TGTGCCAGTAGTGTCCGGGCGTACCAAGAGACCCAGTACTTC.

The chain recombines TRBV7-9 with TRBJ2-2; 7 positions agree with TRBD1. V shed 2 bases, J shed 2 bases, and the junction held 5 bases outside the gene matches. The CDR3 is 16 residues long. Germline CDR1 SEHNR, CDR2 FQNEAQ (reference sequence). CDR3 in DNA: TGTGCCAGCAGCTTATCTACAGGGGTTAACACCGGGGAGCTGTTTTTT. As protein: CASSLSTGVNTGELFF.

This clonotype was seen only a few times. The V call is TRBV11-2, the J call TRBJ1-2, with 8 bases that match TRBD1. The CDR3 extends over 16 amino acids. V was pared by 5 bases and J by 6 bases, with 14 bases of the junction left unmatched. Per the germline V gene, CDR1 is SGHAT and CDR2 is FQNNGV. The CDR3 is CASSRAGRGLLNGYTF. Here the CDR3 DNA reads TGTGCCAGCAGCCGAGCTGGCAGGGGGCTATTGAATGGCTACACCTTC.